These 27 T cell receptor beta chains share one sample of origin, sequenced in a study of T cell repertoires in cytomegalovirus infection. Antigens for these TCRs are unknown. One entry per CDR3 protein, called by TCRdb with MiXCR from the reads. The data hold 750,000 to 950,000 distinct CDR3 sequences, with 29% observed a single time. The sequencing here drew on cultured CD8+ T cells from PBMCs, taken from culture after CMV antigen stimulation. All receptors derive from a human donor in good health (CMV status not recorded). Some clones in this sample may be carry-over from other donors' samples.

Ten or more counts support this clonotype. The chain has TRBV6-2 or TRBV6-3 and TRBJ2-6, with D possibly matching TRBD1 (6 bases). Trimming left V 6 bases short and J 0 bases short, with 9 bases between. Germline CDR1 and CDR2: MNHEY and SVGEGT. The CDR3 contains 15 residues. CDR3 sequence (DNA): TGTGCCAGCAGCTACAGGGACTCTGGGGCCAACGTCCTGACTTTC. Its translation: CASSYRDSGANVLTF.

This clonotype was picked up a small number of times. This chain joins TRBV27 and TRBJ2-1; D tentatively reads TRBD1 or TRBD2 (5 bases each). There are 14 residues in the CDR3. In germline, CDR1 is MNHEY, CDR2 SMNVEV (reference sequence). The V end lost 8 bases, the J end lost 2 bases, and 13 bases lay between the germline ends. The chain's CDR3 is CASAPRGPYNEQFF. The CDR3 nucleotides read TGTGCCAGCGCACCCCGGGGACCCTACAATGAGCAGTTCTTC.

This chain connects TRBV9 to TRBJ2-2, with D perhaps matching TRBD1 (6 bases). V was trimmed by 3 bases and J by 0 bases, leaving 12 bases between them. Germline CDR1 and CDR2: SGDLS and YYNGEE. CDR3 length equals 16 residues. The CDR3 nucleotides read TGTGCCAGCAGCGACCAGACAGGACCGAACACCGGGGAGCTGTTTTTT. Protein product: CASSDQTGPNTGELFF.

This clonotype was seen a handful of times. This chain uses TRBV5-4 with TRBJ2-1, with D tentatively TRBD1 or TRBD2 (5 bases each). Germline CDR1 reads SGHNT; CDR2 reads YYREEE (reference sequence). V was trimmed by 5 bases and J by 1 base, leaving 13 bases between them. The CDR3 is 15 residues long. The CDR3: CASRSGGESYNEQFF. The CDR3 region has the DNA TGTGCCAGCAGATCTGGGGGAGAATCCTACAATGAGCAGTTCTTC.

The V gene is TRBV4-1, the J gene TRBJ2-5, with D tentatively TRBD2 (6 bases). V was shortened by 0 bases and J by 1 base, with 9 bases between the two germline ends. The germline gives CDR1 MGHRA, CDR2 YSYEKL. The CDR3 extends over 15 amino acids. CDR3 in amino acids: CASSQDWGVQETQYF. The CDR3 DNA reads as TGCGCCAGCAGCCAAGATTGGGGGGTCCAAGAGACCCAGTACTTC.

The chain is built from TRBV12-3 or TRBV12-4 and TRBJ1-3; D call uncertain. With 0 bases removed from V and 0 bases from J, the gap between germline ends came to 6 bases. CDR3 size: 15 residues. In nucleotides, the CDR3 is TGTGCCAGCAGTTTAGCTATGAGCTCTGGAAACACCATATATTTT. Amino acid sequence: CASSLAMSSGNTIYF.

As for this clonotype: One end of the junction does not line up with germline, which may come from a read error. The V gene is TRBV7-6, the J gene TRBJ1-2; perhaps TRBD1 as D (5 bases). Per germline, CDR1 SGHVS and CDR2 FNYEAQ. This CDR3 contains 14 residues. The CDR3 here is CASSPGTFNYDYTF. CDR3 nucleotides: TGTGCCAGCAGCCCTGGGACTTTTAACTATGACTACACCTTC.

This clonotype occurred many times. This chain connects TRBV7-9 to TRBJ2-7; 11 positions agree with TRBD2. The ends lost 5 bases at V and 2 bases at J; junction bases unmatched: 5. The CDR3 runs to 15 residues. In germline, CDR1 is SEHNR, CDR2 FQNEAQ (reference sequence). CDR3 coding DNA: TGTGCCAGCAGCCAACTAGCGGGGGAAACCTACGAGCAGTACTTC. This codes for CASSQLAGETYEQYF. Full variable domain (missing parts from reference TRBV7-9 and TRBJ2-7): DTGVSQNPRHKITKRGQNVTFRCDPISEHNRLYWYRQTLGQGPEFLTYFQNEAQLEKSRLLSDRFSAERPKGSFSTLEIQRTEQGDSAMYLCASSQLAGETYEQYFGPGTRLTVT.

In this sample, this clonotype turned up a few times. The chain links TRBV27 to TRBJ1-5; D gene unclear. Trimming removed 5 bases at V and 7 bases at J, with 15 bases between. CDR1 is MNHEY, CDR2 SMNVEV, per germline (reference sequence). CDR3 length: 14 amino acids. CDR3 in amino acids: CASSDAPAAQPQHF. In DNA, the CDR3 is TGTGCCAGCAGTGACGCCCCAGCGGCCCAGCCCCAGCATTTT.

As DNA, the CDR3 is TGTGCCAGCAGTTCGAGCGGGGGGGCCGTTGAGCAGTTCTTC. It specifies CASSSSGGAVEQFF. J is TRBJ2-1 and V is TRBV27, with 10 bases that match TRBD2. The CDR3 has 14 amino acids. Trimming took 4 bases from V and 9 from J; bases not matched to a gene: 6. Germline-derived CDR1 and CDR2 are MNHEY and SMNVEV (reference sequence).

This clonotype was counted ten times or more. The chain is built from TRBV7-2 and TRBJ1-4; TRBD1 matches 7 bases. This CDR3 region has 16 residues. In germline, CDR1 is SGHTA, CDR2 FQGNSA. The V gene end was trimmed by 5 bases and the J gene end by 0 bases; junction bases not matched to a gene: 6. For the CDR3, the DNA is TGTGCCAGCAGCCCCGGACAGGTTACAACTAATGAAAAACTGTTTTTT. Residues: CASSPGQVTTNEKLFF.

The chain combines TRBV6-6 with TRBJ2-7; a weak D match, TRBD2 (6 bases). CDR3 length: 15 amino acids. The V gene's germline CDR1 is MNHNY and CDR2 SVGAGI (reference sequence). Trimming removed 5 bases at V and 2 bases at J, with 16 bases between. The CDR3 loop reads CASSARPGGAYEQYV. CDR3 nucleotides: TGTGCCAGCAGTGCCCGCCCCGGGGGAGCCTACGAGCAGTACGTC.

This clonotype was seen ten or more times. The genes are TRBV7-2 and TRBJ2-2; TRBD2 is a possible D gene (6 bases). CDR1 is SGHTA and CDR2 is FQGNSA in the germline V gene. V was pared by 3 bases and J by 4 bases, with 21 bases between. This CDR3 is 18 amino acids long. The CDR3 protein is CASSLRLVVAPGTGELFF. The CDR3 coding sequence is TGTGCCAGCAGCTTGAGACTAGTCGTTGCACCAGGCACCGGGGAGCTGTTTTTT.

The chain uses TRBV6-5 and TRBJ1-2; TRBD1 aligns across 7 bases. The CDR3 has 15 residues. V shed 2 bases and J 8 bases; nucleotides not matched to a gene: 11. CDR1 MNHEY and CDR2 SVGAGI come from the germline V gene. The CDR3 is CASSYAATGRGGYTF. CDR3 bases: TGTGCCAGCAGTTACGCCGCGACAGGGCGAGGGGGCTACACCTTC.

This clonotype occurred many times. The chain employs TRBV7-6 and TRBJ2-1, with D perhaps being TRBD1 or TRBD2 (6 bases each). V dropped 5 bases and J dropped 11 bases, with 19 bases sitting between them. This CDR3 is 14 amino acids long. CDR1 SGHVS and CDR2 FNYEAQ come from the germline V gene. The CDR3 is CASSPSIGGKQQFF. The CDR3 DNA sequence: TGTGCCAGCAGCCCATCTATCGGGGGCAAACAGCAGTTCTTC.

The rearrangement links TRBV5-1 to TRBJ1-2; TRBD1 might be the D (6 bases). Germline CDR1 SGHRS, CDR2 YFSETQ. The CDR3 loop spans 15 amino acids. The V and J ends lost 4 bases and 2 bases respectively, with 15 bases between them. The CDR3 DNA reads TGCGCCAGCAGCGCCCCTGGACAGCTAAACTATGGCTACACCTTC. Translated, it gives CASSAPGQLNYGYTF.

The gene calls are TRBV30 and TRBJ2-3, with unresolved D. This CDR3 has 10 residues. CDR1 and CDR2 (germline): GTSNPN, SVGIG (reference sequence). Trimming took 8 bases from V and 5 from J, leaving 8 bases between them. The CDR3 region is CALKLDTQYF. CDR3 DNA sequence: TGTGCCCTCAAGTTAGATACGCAGTATTTT.

This clonotype was counted only a few times. The CDR3 is CATASGGYTEAFF. CDR3 nucleotides: TGTGCCACTGCCTCCGGTGGGTACACTGAAGCTTTCTTT. V is TRBV27 and J is TRBJ1-1; unclear D gene. The CDR3 is 13 amino acids. Looked up from germline, CDR1 is MNHEY and CDR2 is SMNVEV (reference sequence). V was trimmed by 10 bases and J by 3 bases, leaving 15 bases between them.

The genes are TRBV7-9 and TRBJ1-2, with D perhaps TRBD1 (5 bases). In germline, CDR1 is SEHNR, CDR2 FQNEAQ (reference sequence). The CDR3 runs 14 residues. V was pared by 3 bases and J by 8 bases, with 16 bases between. CDR3 DNA: TGTGCCAGCAGCTTGGTTGGGGGAAGGGACGGCTACACCTTC. Encoded protein: CASSLVGGRDGYTF.

This clonotype was detected a few times. The chain employs TRBV5-6 and TRBJ2-1; D remains ambiguous. With 1 base removed from V and 2 bases from J, the gap between germline ends came to 7 bases. CDR3 size: 14 residues. The V gene's germline CDR1 is SGHDT and CDR2 YYEEEE. The CDR3 sequence is CASSLTVAYNEQFF. The CDR3 DNA follows: TGTGCCAGCAGCTTGACCGTCGCCTACAATGAGCAGTTCTTC.

In its sample, this clonotype was seen a few times. V usage is TRBV6-6 and J usage is TRBJ2-7; 7 bases match TRBD2. This CDR3 is 14 amino acids long. CDR1 is MNHNY, CDR2 SVGAGI, per germline (reference sequence). Trimming removed 9 bases from V and 3 bases from J; junction bases left unmatched: 11. The CDR3 region is CASTWGGEFYEQYF. The DNA of the CDR3 is TGTGCCAGTACTTGGGGGGGGGAGTTCTACGAGCAGTACTTC.

The chain recombines TRBV6-1 with TRBJ2-7; 9 bases are shared with TRBD1. CDR1 is MNHNS, CDR2 SASEGT, per germline. The V segment lost 8 bases and the J segment 3 bases; nucleotides outside the gene matches: 17. CDR3 length: 17 amino acids. CDR3 in DNA: TGTGCCAGCGAGAAGGCATTTGGGGGGACAGGGAACTACGAGCAGTACTTC. It translates to CASEKAFGGTGNYEQYF.

This clonotype was recorded once. The rearrangement joins TRBV19 to TRBJ2-7; D uncertain. CDR1 and CDR2 from the germline V gene are LNHDA and SQIVND (reference sequence). The germline V and J ends were trimmed by 1 base and 5 bases, with 12 bases remaining between them. The CDR3 sequence is 14 residues long. The CDR3 DNA sequence: TGTGCCAGTAGTATAGTCCGAAGTCACCACGAGCAGTACTTC. This translates into CASSIVRSHHEQYF.

This clonotype was observed a handful of times. This chain links TRBV12-3 or TRBV12-4 with TRBJ2-4; perhaps D is TRBD1 or TRBD2 (6 bases each). This CDR3 is built from 15 residues. The V end lost 5 bases, the J end lost 0 bases, and 11 bases lay between the germline ends. CDR3 protein: CASSGGQRAKNIQYF. Here the CDR3 DNA reads TGTGCCAGCAGTGGGGGGCAGAGAGCCAAAAACATTCAGTACTTC.

This clonotype has only a few counts. V gene TRBV12-3 or TRBV12-4 combines with J gene TRBJ2-1, with a tentative D call TRBD1 (6 bases). The CDR3 is 13 amino acids. V lost 5 bases and J 8 bases, leaving 13 bases between the germline ends. As DNA, the CDR3 is TGTGCCAGCAGTCCTTTCAGGGGCGATGAGCAGTTCTTC. It translates to CASSPFRGDEQFF.

This clonotype was observed a few times. The chain uses TRBV19 and TRBJ2-2, with D possibly being TRBD1 or TRBD2 (5 bases each). This CDR3 is 15 amino acids long. The V gene's germline CDR1 is LNHDA and CDR2 SQIVND (reference sequence). Trimming took 3 bases from V and 4 from J, leaving 12 bases between them. The CDR3 is CASSIITGGTGELFF. In DNA, the CDR3 is TGTGCCAGTAGTATCATTACAGGAGGCACCGGGGAGCTGTTTTTT. Full variable domain (missing parts from reference TRBV19 and TRBJ2-2): DGGITQSPKYLFRKEGQNVTLSCEQNLNHDAMYWYRQDPGQGLRLIYYSQIVNDFQKGDIAEGYSVSREKKESFPLTVTSAQKNPTAFYLCASSIITGGTGELFFGEGSRLTVL.

The chain combines TRBV7-2 with TRBJ1-6; the D is unclear. The V gene lost 6 bases and the J gene lost 4 bases, with 16 bases spanning the gap. This CDR3 contains 16 residues. The V gene's germline CDR1 is SGHTA and CDR2 FQGNSA. Here the CDR3 reads CASRPPRLGYNSPLHF. The CDR3 DNA follows: TGTGCCAGCAGACCGCCACGTTTAGGTTATAATTCACCCCTCCACTTT.